Shown below are 24 T cell receptor beta chains from a single sample sequenced in a study of blood T cells in healthy people across ages (dated by TCRdb to about 2015). Libraries were prepared through 5' RACE. The data were produced on an Illumina HiSeq 2500. The second PCR ran for roughly 6 to 11 cycles and used a J-beta primer mix along with a sample-barcoded 5' primer. Using fastp at Q25 and MiXCR, TCRdb reprocessed the public reads and kept productive beta chains. Rows with a matching CDR3 protein are joined into one entry that keeps the most common DNA and genes. For this sample there are 1.5 million to 2 million distinct CDR3 sequences; approximately 50% appear just once. The ten largest clonotypes hold 2% to 2.5% of the sample. Sequencing was performed on blood. The receptor source for this set is a middle-aged woman in good health.

This chain links TRBV4-1 with TRBJ2-1; the D gene is possibly TRBD1 (5 bases). The CDR3 is made up of 15 amino acids. Trimming stripped 0 bases from V and 6 bases from J, with 12 bases between. Germline-derived CDR1 and CDR2 are MGHRA and YSYEKL. The CDR3 DNA follows: TGCGCCAGCAGCCAAGATCAGGGTTTCAGCAATGAGCAGTTCTTC. Its translation is CASSQDQGFSNEQFF.

About this clonotype: At one end the junction does not follow the germline gene, possibly because of a read error. The chain carries TRBV7-3 and TRBJ2-6, with TRBD1 as a possible D gene (5 bases). There are 20 residues in the CDR3. CDR1 is SGHTA and CDR2 is FQGTGA in the germline V gene. The CDR3 loop reads CASSLMSVGVPSSGANVPTF. DNA of the CDR3: TGTGCCAGCAGCTTAATGAGTGTTGGGGTCCCGAGCTCTGGGGCCAACGTCCCGACTTTC.

The genes are TRBV6-6 and TRBJ2-5; the match to TRBD2 covers 7 bases. The CDR3 totals 15 residues. V dropped 2 bases and J dropped 1; count of bases not matched to a gene: 4. Germline values: CDR1 MNHNY, CDR2 SVGAGI (reference sequence). The DNA of the CDR3 is TGTGCCAGCAGTTACGGGGGGGGGACCCAAGAGACCCAGTACTTC. This translates into CASSYGGGTQETQYF.

The J gene is TRBJ1-5, the V gene TRBV27, with 11 bases fitting TRBD1. In germline, CDR1 is MNHEY, CDR2 SMNVEV (reference sequence). Unmatched junction bases numbered 2, after V lost 4 bases and J lost 3 bases. The CDR3 spans 15 residues. The CDR3 protein is CASSWTGGVNQPQHF. CDR3 sequence (DNA): TGTGCCAGCAGTTGGACAGGGGGCGTCAATCAGCCCCAGCATTTT.

This chain links TRBV15 with TRBJ2-4; TRBD2 is a possible D gene (6 bases). Trimming cost V 0 bases and J 0 bases, with 15 bases left between them. CDR3 length: 18 residues. The germline CDR1 and CDR2 sequences are LNHNV and YYDKDF (reference sequence). CDR3 sequence: CATSRDGGVLLAKNIQYF. The CDR3 DNA is TGTGCCACCAGCAGAGATGGAGGGGTACTGCTAGCCAAAAACATTCAGTACTTC.

The chain links TRBV20-1 to TRBJ1-2; the match to TRBD1 covers 8 bases. The CDR3 runs to 14 residues. Germline CDR1 reads DFQATT; CDR2 reads SNEGSKA (reference sequence). The ends lost 4 bases at V and 0 bases at J; junction bases unmatched: 4. CDR3 protein: CSATTGATNYGYTF. CDR3 nucleotides: TGCAGTGCTACGACAGGGGCGACTAACTATGGCTACACCTTC.

In regard to this clonotype: With a much larger clone just one base away, this may be a read error. V is TRBV9 and J is TRBJ1-2; 7 bases agree with TRBD1. Germline-derived CDR1 and CDR2 are SGDLS and YYNGEE. This CDR3 has 14 amino acids. CDR3 region: CASSVDRAPYGNTF. CDR3 DNA: TGTGCCAGCAGCGTCGACAGGGCGCCTTATGGCAACACCTTC. Supplemented by reference TRBV9 and TRBJ1-2, the full variable domain reads DSGVTQTPKHLITATGQRVTLRCSPRSGDLSVYWYQQSLDQGLQFLIQYYNGEERAKGNILERFSAQQFPDLHSELNLSSLELGDSALYFCASSVDRAPYGNTFGSGTRLTVV.

The gene calls are TRBV9 and TRBJ2-3; D is tentatively TRBD1 or TRBD2 (6 bases each). CDR1 and CDR2 from the germline V gene are SGDLS and YYNGEE. The CDR3 extends over 16 amino acids. V dropped 4 bases and J dropped 1 base, with 16 bases sitting between them. The CDR3 region is CASSPGGGGGTDTQYF. The CDR3 DNA sequence: TGTGCCAGCAGCCCCGGAGGAGGGGGAGGCACAGATACGCAGTATTTT. Supplemented by reference TRBV9 and TRBJ2-3, the full variable domain reads DSGVTQTPKHLITATGQRVTLRCSPRSGDLSVYWYQQSLDQGLQFLIQYYNGEERAKGNILERFSAQQFPDLHSELNLSSLELGDSALYFCASSPGGGGGTDTQYFGPGTRLTVL.

This clonotype has only one observation. DNA for the CDR3: TGTGCCAGCAGCATATTGGCAGAGGCTGCGAACACCGGGGAGCTGTTTTTT. It translates to CASSILAEAANTGELFF. The chain has TRBV6-8 and TRBJ2-2; D gene unclear. With 6 bases removed from V and 0 bases from J, the gap between germline ends came to 17 bases. The CDR3 has 17 residues. The germline CDR1 and CDR2 sequences are MNHGY and SAAAGT.

The rearrangement joins TRBV28 to TRBJ2-5, with D possibly matching TRBD1 (8 bases). Trimming pared 5 bases from V and 7 bases from J, leaving 14 bases between. The germline CDR1 and CDR2 sequences are MDHEN and SYDVKM. The CDR3 length is 13 residues. The CDR3 reads CASSTTGGGTQYF. Written as DNA, the CDR3 is TGTGCCAGCAGTACCACAGGGGGGGGGACCCAGTACTTC.

This chain connects TRBV5-1 to TRBJ2-7; tentative D call: TRBD1 (6 bases). V lost 4 bases and J lost 4, with 27 bases in between. The germline CDR1 and CDR2 sequences are SGHRS and YFSETQ. The CDR3 is made up of 18 amino acids. CDR3 amino acids: CASSNPQGSHNPSYEQYF. DNA of the CDR3: TGCGCCAGCAGCAACCCACAGGGTAGCCATAATCCGTCTTACGAGCAGTACTTC.

The chain links TRBV5-5 to TRBJ2-1, with 8 bases fitting TRBD1. With 3 bases clipped from V and 2 bases from J, the junction kept 10 bases outside the gene matches. The CDR3 spans 17 residues. Germline V lookup: CDR1 SGHKS, CDR2 YYEKEE (reference sequence). Here the CDR3 DNA reads TGTGCCAGCAGCTCCCCCCTCAGGGGGCGAGCCTACAATGAGCAGTTCTTC. It codes for CASSSPLRGRAYNEQFF.

This clonotype was counted a few times. The chain is built from TRBV20-1 and TRBJ2-4; no definite D call. CDR1 and CDR2 (germline): DFQATT, SNEGSKA (reference sequence). CDR3 length: 15 residues. The germline V and J ends were trimmed by 6 bases and 0 bases, with 15 bases remaining between them. CDR3 loop: CSAPEVALAKNIQYF. The DNA of the CDR3 is TGCAGTGCCCCCGAAGTCGCTCTAGCCAAAAACATTCAGTACTTC.

The chain carries TRBV4-2 and TRBJ2-2; D remains unclear. V was shortened by 2 bases and J by 0 bases, with 4 bases between the two germline ends. CDR1 and CDR2 (germline): LGHNA, YNFKEQ. The length of the CDR3 is 14 residues. Written as DNA, the CDR3 is TGTGCCAGCAGCCAAACGACGAACACCGGGGAGCTGTTTTTT. As protein: CASSQTTNTGELFF.

The CDR3 sequence: CASSVGIGTGTDTQYF. CDR3 sequence (DNA): TGTGCCAGCAGCGTAGGAATAGGGACAGGCACAGATACGCAGTATTTT. The V call is TRBV9, the J call TRBJ2-3; 7 positions agree with TRBD1. The ends lost 0 bases at V and 1 base at J; junction bases unmatched: 5. This CDR3 region has 16 residues. CDR1 and CDR2 (germline): SGDLS, YYNGEE.

The rearrangement joins TRBV7-9 to TRBJ2-1, with unresolved D. Germline V gives CDR1 SEHNR, CDR2 FQNEAQ (reference sequence). V lost 5 bases, J lost 0 bases, and 11 bases lay in between. The CDR3 loop spans 15 amino acids. The CDR3, as DNA: TGTGCCAGCAGCCGAAACCAGAGCTCCTACAATGAGCAGTTCTTC. Protein: CASSRNQSSYNEQFF.

Many counts were recorded for this clonotype. The chain carries TRBV29-1 and TRBJ2-7; 9 bases fit TRBD1. CDR1 and CDR2 from the germline V gene are SQVTM and ANQGSEA. The CDR3 covers 13 residues. V trimming: 1 base; J trimming: 4 bases; junction bases outside the gene matches: 2. The CDR3: CSVEGGQGYEQYF. CDR3 in DNA: TGCAGCGTTGAAGGCGGACAGGGGTACGAGCAGTACTTC.

V usage is TRBV5-1 and J usage is TRBJ2-3; 7 bases are shared with TRBD1. Germline V lookup: CDR1 SGHRS, CDR2 YFSETQ. This CDR3 is 16 amino acids long. V trimming: 3 bases; J trimming: 1 base; junction bases outside the gene matches: 8. Written as DNA, the CDR3 is TGCGCCAGCAGCTACCGACAGGGATGTTGCACAGATACGCAGTATTTT. Amino acids: CASSYRQGCCTDTQYF.

The chain links TRBV20-1 to TRBJ1-5; tentatively, D is TRBD1 (5 bases). Germline-derived CDR1 and CDR2 are DFQATT and SNEGSKA (reference sequence). CDR3 size: 13 residues. Trimming stripped 7 bases from V and 5 bases from J, with 15 bases between. Written as DNA, the CDR3 is TGCAGTGGGGGGATAGGGCGGGATCAGCCCCAGCATTTT. Its translation: CSGGIGRDQPQHF.

This rearrangement joins TRBV20-1 to TRBJ1-2, with D hard to call. The CDR3 loop spans 11 amino acids. CDR1 is DFQATT, CDR2 SNEGSKA, per germline (reference sequence). The V end was cut by 4 bases, the J end by 2 bases, with 5 bases between. The CDR3 bases are TGCAGTGCTACGGACAACTATGGCTACACCTTC. Its translation is CSATDNYGYTF.

The chain links TRBV20-1 to TRBJ2-1, with a possible D match to TRBD2 (7 bases). Germline CDR1 reads DFQATT; CDR2 reads SNEGSKA (reference sequence). V dropped 0 bases and J dropped 5 bases, with 14 bases sitting between them. This CDR3 comprises 15 residues. CDR3 sequence (DNA): TGCAGTGCTAGAGAAGTTCGCGGGGGCAACAATGAGCAGTTCTTC. This translates into CSAREVRGGNNEQFF.

The chain recombines TRBV7-2 with TRBJ1-2, with a weak D call TRBD1 (5 bases). Germline CDR1 is SGHTA and CDR2 is FQGNSA. V was pared by 5 bases and J by 4 bases, with 14 bases between. This CDR3 region has 14 residues. The CDR3 is CASSAPRGTYGYTF. The CDR3 nucleotides are TGTGCCAGCAGCGCCCCCCGAGGGACCTATGGCTACACCTTC.

V gene TRBV2 combines with J gene TRBJ2-2; D is undetermined. This CDR3 contains 16 residues. The V and J ends lost 2 bases and 5 bases respectively, with 15 bases between them. Germline assignment: CDR1 SNHLY and CDR2 FYNNEI. The CDR3: CASSESSSRITGELFF. CDR3 coding DNA: TGTGCCAGCAGTGAATCTAGTTCGAGAATTACCGGGGAGCTGTTTTTT. The full variable domain, in which reference TRBV2 and TRBJ2-2 provide the parts outside the CDR3, is EPEVTQTPSHQVTQMGQEVILRCVPISNHLYFYWYRQILGQKVEFLVSFYNNEISEKSEIFDDQFSVERPDGSNFTLKIRSTKLEDSAMYFCASSESSSRITGELFFGEGSRLTVL.

The rearrangement uses TRBV7-6 and TRBJ2-1; no definite D call. The CDR3 covers 16 residues. Germline V gene data show CDR1 as SGHVS and CDR2 as FNYEAQ. Trimming took 0 bases from V and 0 from J, leaving 9 bases between them. The CDR3 DNA is TGTGCCAGCAGCTTAGCGCAGTCGAGCTCCTACAATGAGCAGTTCTTC. It specifies CASSLAQSSSYNEQFF.